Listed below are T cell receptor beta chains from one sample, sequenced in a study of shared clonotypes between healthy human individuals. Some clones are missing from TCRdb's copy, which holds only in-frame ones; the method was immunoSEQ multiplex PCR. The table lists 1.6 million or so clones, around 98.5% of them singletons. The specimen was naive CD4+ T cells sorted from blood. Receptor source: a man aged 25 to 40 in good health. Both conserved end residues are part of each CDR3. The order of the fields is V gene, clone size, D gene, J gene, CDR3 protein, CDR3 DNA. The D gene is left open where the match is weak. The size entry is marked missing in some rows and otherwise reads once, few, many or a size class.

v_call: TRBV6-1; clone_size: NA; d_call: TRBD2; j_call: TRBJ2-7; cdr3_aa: CASSDGPRGVYEQYF; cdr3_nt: TGTGCCAGCAGTGATGGGCCTCGGGGGGTCTACGAGCAGTACTTC
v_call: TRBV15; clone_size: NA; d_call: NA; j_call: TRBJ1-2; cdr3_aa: CATSRVGVEDYGYTF; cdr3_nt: TGTGCCACCAGCAGAGTTGGGGTGGAAGACTATGGCTACACCTTC
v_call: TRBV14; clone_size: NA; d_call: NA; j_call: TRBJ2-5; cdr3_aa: CASSQRGGGQETQYF; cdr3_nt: TGTGCCAGCAGCCAACGGGGAGGGGGCCAAGAGACCCAGTACTTC
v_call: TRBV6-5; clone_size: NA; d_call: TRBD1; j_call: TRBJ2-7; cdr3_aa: CASRDRGRGTYEQYF; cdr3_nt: TGTGCCAGCAGGGACCGGGGCAGGGGGACCTACGAGCAGTACTTC
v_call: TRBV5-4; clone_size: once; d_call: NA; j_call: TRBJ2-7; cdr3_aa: CASSILKPGRSYEQYF; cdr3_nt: TGTGCCAGCAGCATACTTAAACCGGGACGTTCCTACGAGCAGTACTTC
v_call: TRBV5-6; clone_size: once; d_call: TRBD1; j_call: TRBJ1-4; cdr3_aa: CASSLARGDVAEKLFF; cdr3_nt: TGTGCCAGCAGCTTGGCCAGGGGGGATGTGGCTGAAAAACTGTTTTTT
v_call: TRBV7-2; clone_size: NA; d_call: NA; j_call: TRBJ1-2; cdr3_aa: CASSPGTNYGYTF; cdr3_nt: TGTGCCAGCAGCCCCGGGACGAACTATGGCTACACCTTC
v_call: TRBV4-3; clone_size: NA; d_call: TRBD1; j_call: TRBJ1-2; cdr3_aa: CASSQDTGGDGGYTF; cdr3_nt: TGCGCCAGCAGCCAAGACACAGGGGGCGACGGTGGCTACACCTTC
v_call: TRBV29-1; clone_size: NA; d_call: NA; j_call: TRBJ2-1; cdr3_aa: CSAGLAPYNEQFF; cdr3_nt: TGCAGTGCCGGGCTAGCACCCTACAATGAGCAGTTCTTC
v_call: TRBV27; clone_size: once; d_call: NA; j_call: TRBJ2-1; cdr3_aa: CASSRVSSYNEQFF; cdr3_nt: TGTGCCAGCAGTAGAGTGAGCTCCTACAATGAGCAGTTCTTC
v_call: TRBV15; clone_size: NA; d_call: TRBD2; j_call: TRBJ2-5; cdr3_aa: CATSRGLGLAGGREETQYF; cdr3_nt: TGTGCCACCAGCAGAGGTCTGGGACTAGCGGGAGGGAGGGAAGAGACCCAGTACTTC
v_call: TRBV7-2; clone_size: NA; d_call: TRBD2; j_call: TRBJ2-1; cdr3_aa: CASSHRLAGGGEQFF; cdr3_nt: TGTGCCAGCAGCCATCGACTAGCGGGAGGGGGTGAGCAGTTCTTC
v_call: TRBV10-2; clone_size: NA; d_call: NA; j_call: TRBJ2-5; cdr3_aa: CASSGNQETQYF; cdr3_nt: TGCGCCAGCAGCGGGAACCAAGAGACCCAGTACTTC
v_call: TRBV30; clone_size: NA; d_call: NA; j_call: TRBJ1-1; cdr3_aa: CAWSRRQDTEAFF; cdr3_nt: TGTGCCTGGAGTAGGCGGCAGGACACTGAAGCTTTCTTT
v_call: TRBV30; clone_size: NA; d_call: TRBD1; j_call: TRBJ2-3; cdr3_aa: CAWSRGLTDTQYF; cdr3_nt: TGTGCCTGGAGCAGGGGGCTCACAGATACGCAGTATTTT
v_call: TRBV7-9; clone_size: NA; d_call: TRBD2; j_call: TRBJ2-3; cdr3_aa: CASSPLAGGRVNTQYF; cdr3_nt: TGTGCCAGCAGCCCACTAGCGGGAGGCAGGGTGAATACGCAGTATTTT
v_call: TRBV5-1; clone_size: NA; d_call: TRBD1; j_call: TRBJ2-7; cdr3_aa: CASSLPGQGRYEQYF; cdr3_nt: TGCGCCAGCAGCTTACCGGGACAGGGGCGGTACGAGCAGTACTTC
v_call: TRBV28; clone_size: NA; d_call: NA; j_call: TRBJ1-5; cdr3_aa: CASSPWNQPQHF; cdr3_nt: TGTGCCAGCAGTCCCTGGAATCAGCCCCAGCATTTT
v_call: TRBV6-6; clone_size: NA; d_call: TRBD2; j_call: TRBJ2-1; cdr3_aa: CASSYGLAGNNEQFF; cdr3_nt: TGTGCCAGCAGTTACGGGCTAGCGGGAAACAATGAGCAGTTCTTC
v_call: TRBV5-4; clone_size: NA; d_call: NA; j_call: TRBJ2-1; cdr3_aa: CASSLRGENNEQFF; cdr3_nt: TGTGCCAGCAGCTTGAGGGGAGAAAACAATGAGCAGTTCTTC
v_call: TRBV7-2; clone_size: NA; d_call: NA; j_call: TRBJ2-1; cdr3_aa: CASSLAWWGTSNEQFF; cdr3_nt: TGTGCCAGCAGCTTAGCGTGGTGGGGAACCAGCAATGAGCAGTTCTTC
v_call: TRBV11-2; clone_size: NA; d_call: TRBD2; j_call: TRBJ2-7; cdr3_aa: CASSFLAGYEQYF; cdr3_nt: TGTGCCAGCAGCTTCCTAGCGGGATACGAGCAGTACTTC
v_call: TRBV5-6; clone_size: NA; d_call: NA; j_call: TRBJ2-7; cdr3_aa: CASSFKRTHEQYF; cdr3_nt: TGTGCCAGCAGCTTCAAGCGGACCCACGAGCAGTACTTC
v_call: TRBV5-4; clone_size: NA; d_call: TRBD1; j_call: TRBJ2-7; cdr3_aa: CASSLPGQVVYEQYF; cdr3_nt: TGTGCCAGCAGCCTCCCGGGACAGGTAGTGTACGAGCAGTACTTC
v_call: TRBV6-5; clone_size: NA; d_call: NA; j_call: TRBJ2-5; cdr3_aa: CASSYSSGETQYF; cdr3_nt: TGTGCCAGCAGTTACTCGTCTGGAGAGACCCAGTACTTC
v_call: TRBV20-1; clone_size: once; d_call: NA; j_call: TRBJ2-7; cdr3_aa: CSAGRYEQYF; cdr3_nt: TGCAGTGCCGGACGGTACGAGCAGTACTTC
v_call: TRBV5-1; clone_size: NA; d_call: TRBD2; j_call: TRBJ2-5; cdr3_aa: CASSLPSGPTSGRVQETQYF; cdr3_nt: TGCGCCAGCAGCTTGCCTTCGGGCCCGACTAGCGGGAGGGTACAAGAGACCCAGTACTTC
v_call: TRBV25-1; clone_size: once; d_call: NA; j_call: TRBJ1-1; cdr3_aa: CASSDGANLNTEAFF; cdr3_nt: TGTGCCAGCAGTGATGGGGCTAACTTGAACACTGAAGCTTTCTTT
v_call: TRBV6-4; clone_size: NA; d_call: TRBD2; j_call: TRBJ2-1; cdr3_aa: CASSSLAGAGNEQFF; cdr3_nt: TGTGCCAGCAGTTCCCTAGCGGGAGCGGGCAATGAGCAGTTCTTC
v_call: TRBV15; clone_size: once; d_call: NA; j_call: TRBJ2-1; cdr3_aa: CATSRGLHYNEQFF; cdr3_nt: TGTGCCACCAGCAGAGGACTCCACTACAATGAGCAGTTCTTC
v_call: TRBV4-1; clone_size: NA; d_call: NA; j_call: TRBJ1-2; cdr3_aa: CASSQPKGEKGYTF; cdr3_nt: TGCGCCAGCAGCCAACCTAAGGGAGAGAAGGGCTACACCTTC
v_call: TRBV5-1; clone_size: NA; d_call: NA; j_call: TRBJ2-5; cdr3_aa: CASSLSYARETQYF; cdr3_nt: TGCGCCAGCAGCTTGAGTTATGCGCGGGAGACCCAGTACTTC
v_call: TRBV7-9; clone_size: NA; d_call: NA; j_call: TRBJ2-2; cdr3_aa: CALLGLGELFF; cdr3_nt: TGTGCCTTACTTGGTTTGGGGGAGCTGTTTTTT
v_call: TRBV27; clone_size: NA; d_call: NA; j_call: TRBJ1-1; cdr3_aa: CASSLSFRARPGNFEAFF; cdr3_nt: TGTGCCAGCAGTTTATCGTTTAGGGCTCGGCCGGGAAACTTTGAAGCTTTCTTT
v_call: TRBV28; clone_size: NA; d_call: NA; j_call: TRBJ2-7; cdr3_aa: CASSLGGSGAHFTLYEQYF; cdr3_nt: TGTGCCAGCAGTTTAGGTGGTAGCGGAGCCCACTTTACTCTCTACGAGCAGTACTTC
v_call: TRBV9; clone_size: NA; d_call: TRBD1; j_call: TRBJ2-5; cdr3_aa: CASSSGQLYQETQYF; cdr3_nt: TGTGCCAGCAGCTCGGGACAGTTGTACCAAGAGACCCAGTACTTC
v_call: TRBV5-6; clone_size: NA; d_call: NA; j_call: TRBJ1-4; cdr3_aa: CASSLRVGQGLEKLFF; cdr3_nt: TGTGCCAGCAGCTTGCGCGTCGGCCAGGGCCTTGAAAAACTGTTTTTT
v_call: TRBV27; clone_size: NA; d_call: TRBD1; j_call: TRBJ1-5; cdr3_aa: CASKATGVGQPQHF; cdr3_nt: TGTGCCAGCAAGGCGACAGGGGTGGGTCAGCCCCAGCATTTT
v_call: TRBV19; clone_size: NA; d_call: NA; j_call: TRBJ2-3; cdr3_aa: CASSITRGDTQYF; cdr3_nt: TGTGCCAGTAGTATCACAAGGGGTGATACGCAGTATTTT
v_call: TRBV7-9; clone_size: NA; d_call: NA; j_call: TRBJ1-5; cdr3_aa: CAWGGDNQPQHF; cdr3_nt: TGTGCCTGGGGGGGCGATAATCAGCCCCAGCATTTT
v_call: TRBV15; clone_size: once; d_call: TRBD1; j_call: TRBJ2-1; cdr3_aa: CATSRERRQGSDNEQFF; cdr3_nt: TGTGCCACCAGCAGAGAGAGGCGACAGGGGAGCGACAATGAGCAGTTCTTC
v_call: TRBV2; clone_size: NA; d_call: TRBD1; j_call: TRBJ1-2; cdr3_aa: CASSFGQGHGYTF; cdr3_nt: TGTGCCAGCAGTTTCGGACAGGGTCATGGCTACACCTTC
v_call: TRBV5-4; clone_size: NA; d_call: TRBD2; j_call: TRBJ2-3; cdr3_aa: CASSLSRLAGGVADTQYF; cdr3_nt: TGTGCCAGCAGCTTGAGTCGGCTAGCGGGGGGAGTCGCAGATACGCAGTATTTT
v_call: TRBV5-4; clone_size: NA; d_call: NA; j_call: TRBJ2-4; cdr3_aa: CASTMGVGNIQYF; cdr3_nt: TGTGCCAGCACCATGGGAGTTGGGAACATTCAGTACTTC
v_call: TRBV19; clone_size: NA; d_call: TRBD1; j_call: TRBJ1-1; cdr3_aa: CASTGIGDRVNTEAFF; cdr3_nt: TGTGCCAGTACGGGTATAGGGGACAGGGTGAACACTGAAGCTTTCTTT
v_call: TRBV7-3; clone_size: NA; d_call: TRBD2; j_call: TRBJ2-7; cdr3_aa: CASSAGLAGNYEQYF; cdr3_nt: TGTGCCAGCAGCGCCGGACTAGCGGGAAACTACGAGCAGTACTTC
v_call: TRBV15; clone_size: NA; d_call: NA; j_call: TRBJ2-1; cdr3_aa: CATSVRAYNEQFF; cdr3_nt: TGTGCCACCAGTGTCCGAGCTTACAATGAGCAGTTCTTC